A selection of T cell receptor beta chains follows, all from one sample in a study of shared clonotypes between healthy human individuals. Here immunoSEQ multiplex PCR was the method, and the copy in TCRdb shows in-frame clones only, minus some. The sample has about half a million clones; 60% to 80% are singletons. The specimen sequenced was PBMCs. The origin of the receptors is a woman between 40 and 55 years old in good health. Some clones in this sample may be carry-over from other donors' samples. CDR3s include the opening cysteine and the closing phenylalanine or tryptophan. A D gene is named only where the DNA matches it firmly. Expanded clones are given a class, and other clones once, few, many or no size at all.

>NA|TRBV29-1|NA|TRBJ1-5
TGCAGCGTTTACGGGGGCGCCGATCAGCCCCAGCATTTT
CSVYGGADQPQHF
>NA|TRBV30|NA|TRBJ2-5
TGTGCCTGGAGTGCCCAAGAGACCCAGTACTTC
CAWSAQETQYF
>once|TRBV5-1|NA|TRBJ1-5
TGCGCCTCAGCTTGGACGGAGGGTGATCAGCCCCAGCATTTT
CASAWTEGDQPQHF
>NA|TRBV7-9|NA|TRBJ2-2
TGTGCCAGCAGCTTAGGCTCGCTCAACACCGGGGAGCTGTTTTTT
CASSLGSLNTGELFF
>few|TRBV19|NA|TRBJ2-1
TGTGCCAGTAGTATGGGCGACGGGTCCTACAATGAGCAGTTCTTC
CASSMGDGSYNEQFF
>NA|TRBV19|NA|TRBJ2-7
TGTGCCAGTAGTGCCGGCCTAGCCCTCTCCTACGAGCAGTACTTC
CASSAGLALSYEQYF
>NA|TRBV19|TRBD2|TRBJ2-3
TGTGCCAGTAGCCCTGGGCCGGGCGGGAGACGAGGCACAGATACGCAGTATTTT
CASSPGPGGRRGTDTQYF
>NA|TRBV7-9|NA|TRBJ1-4
TGTGCCAGCAGCCCTGGCCTGTTTAGTGGTGGTGAAAAACTGTTTTTT
CASSPGLFSGGEKLFF
>NA|TRBV27|NA|TRBJ2-2
TGTGCCAGCAGTACCCAGGGCAGTCCGAACACCGGGGAGCTGTTTTTT
CASSTQGSPNTGELFF
>NA|TRBV6-1|TRBD1|TRBJ1-2
TGTGCCAGCGAGGAGGGACAGAATTTTTTCTATGGCTACACCTTC
CASEEGQNFFYGYTF
>NA|TRBV28|NA|TRBJ1-3
TGTGCCAGCAGCTACGGGACCTCTGGAAACACCATATATTTT
CASSYGTSGNTIYF
>NA|TRBV7-9|NA|TRBJ1-5
TGTGCCAGCAGCGGGGGGGGCTTTCAGCCCCAGCATTTT
CASSGGGFQPQHF
>once|TRBV28|NA|TRBJ2-7
TGTGCCAGCAGTTTGGCCCGCTCCTACGAGCAGTACTTC
CASSLARSYEQYF
>many|TRBV5-1|TRBD1|TRBJ1-1
TGCGCCAGCAGCTTAAGGGACAGGGACGCCACTGAAGCTTTCTTT
CASSLRDRDATEAFF
>NA|TRBV14|NA|TRBJ1-3
TGTGCCAGCAGCCAAGATAGATCTGGATTTTGGTCGGCCGGAAACACCATATATTTT
CASSQDRSGFWSAGNTIYF
>NA|TRBV19|TRBD2|TRBJ2-3
TGTGCCAGTAGTGCCGGCGGGAGAAGCACAGATACGCAGTATTTT
CASSAGGRSTDTQYF
>NA|TRBV5-4|TRBD1|TRBJ2-7
TGTGCCAGCAGCTTGGATGACAGGGACTACGAGCAGTACTTC
CASSLDDRDYEQYF
>NA|TRBV5-1|TRBD2|TRBJ2-3
TGCGCCAGCAGCTTGGACGGGAGGGGGTCCACAGATACGCAGTATTTT
CASSLDGRGSTDTQYF